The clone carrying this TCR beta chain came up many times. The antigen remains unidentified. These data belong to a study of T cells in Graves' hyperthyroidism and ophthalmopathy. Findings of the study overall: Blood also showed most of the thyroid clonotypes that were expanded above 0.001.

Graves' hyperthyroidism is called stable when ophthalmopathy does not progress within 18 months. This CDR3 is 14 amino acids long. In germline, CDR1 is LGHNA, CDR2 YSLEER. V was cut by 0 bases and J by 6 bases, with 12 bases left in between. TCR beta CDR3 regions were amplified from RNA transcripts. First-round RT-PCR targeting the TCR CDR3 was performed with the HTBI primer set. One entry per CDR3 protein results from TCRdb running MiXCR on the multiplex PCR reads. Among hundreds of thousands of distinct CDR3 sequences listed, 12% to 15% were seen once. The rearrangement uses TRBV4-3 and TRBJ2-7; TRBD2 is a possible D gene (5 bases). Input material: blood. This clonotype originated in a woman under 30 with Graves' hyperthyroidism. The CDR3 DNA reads TGCGCCAGCAGCCAAGATGAGGCCAGCGGCGAGCAGTACTTC. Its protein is CASSQDEASGEQYF.